This passage covers 25 T cell receptor beta chains from one sample sequenced in a study of read filtering for tumor transcriptome and immune sequencing. The library was built from around 400 ng RNA with molecular barcoded adaptors for alpha/delta and beta/gamma chains. One entry per CDR3 protein results from TCRdb running MiXCR on the reads. Here the sample spans 49,000 or so distinct CDR3 sequences, about 12% being singletons. The sample consisted of a population of CD138-negative cells sorted from bone marrow. The origin of the receptors is a donor older than 35 with multiple myeloma.

This clonotype was counted ten times or more. The rearrangement joins TRBV28 to TRBJ2-2; D not resolved. The V end lost 3 bases, the J end lost 6 bases, and 2 bases lay between the germline ends. Germline lookup yields CDR1 MDHEN and CDR2 SYDVKM. CDR3 length: 11 amino acids. CDR3 DNA: TGTGCCAGCAGTTTTGCCGGGGAGCTGTTTTTT. Encoded protein: CASSFAGELFF.

In this sample, this clonotype turned up a few times. This chain joins TRBV2 and TRBJ1-3, with 9 bases fitting TRBD1. This CDR3 comprises 14 residues. J was trimmed by 2 bases and V by 4 bases; bases with no gene match: 0. Germline CDR1 reads SNHLY; CDR2 reads FYNNEI. The CDR3 sequence is CASSGDRAGNTIYF. CDR3 nucleotides: TGTGCCAGCAGTGGGGACAGGGCTGGAAACACCATATATTTT.

At least ten counts were recorded for this clonotype. The chain joins TRBV5-1 to TRBJ1-1; D is perhaps TRBD1 (6 bases). Germline lookup yields CDR1 SGHRS and CDR2 YFSETQ. Trimming took 4 bases from V and 2 from J, leaving 12 bases between them. This CDR3 comprises 14 residues. The CDR3, as DNA: TGCGCCAGCAGCCCGGGACATACCAACACTGAAGCTTTCTTT. This gives the protein CASSPGHTNTEAFF. Full variable domain (rest looked up from reference TRBV5-1 and TRBJ1-1): KAGVTQTPRYLIKTRGQQVTLSCSPISGHRSVSWYQQTPGQGLQFLFEYFSETQRNKGNFPGRFSGRQFSNSRSEMNVSTLELGDSALYLCASSPGHTNTEAFFGQGTRLTVV.

In its sample, this clonotype was seen a few times. One base away lies a much larger clone, so this may be a sequencing read error. The chain recombines TRBV4-1 with TRBJ2-1; 10 nucleotides align to TRBD2. CDR1 and CDR2 from the germline V gene are MGHRA and YSYEKL. The CDR3 is made up of 17 amino acids. The chain's CDR3 is CASSHALAGGTYNEQLF. CDR3 DNA sequence: TGCGCCAGCAGCCATGCTTTAGCGGGAGGAACCTACAATGAGCAGCTCTTC.

This clonotype was recorded a few times. The chain employs TRBV20-1 and TRBJ2-3; 7 bases fit TRBD2. The CDR3 is 15 residues long. Trimming at V came to 0 bases and at J to 1 base, leaving 4 bases not matched to a gene. The V gene's germline CDR1 is DFQATT and CDR2 SNEGSKA (reference sequence). CDR3 in amino acids: CSARDRGRGTDTQYF. The CDR3 bases are TGCAGTGCTAGAGATCGAGGGAGGGGCACAGATACGCAGTATTTT.

This clonotype was seen many times. This chain uses TRBV11-1 with TRBJ1-6; unclear D gene. The CDR3 consists of 15 residues. Trimming took off 2 bases at V and 10 bases at J, with 15 bases between the two ends. Germline values: CDR1 SGHAT, CDR2 FQDESV (reference sequence). The CDR3 DNA is TGTGCCAGCAGCTTACGCCAGCTATCGGGGTCACCCCTCCACTTT. The encoded protein is CASSLRQLSGSPLHF.

This clonotype was counted at least ten times. This chain uses TRBV7-2 with TRBJ2-3; D remains ambiguous. Germline V CDR1 and CDR2: SGHTA, FQGNSA. This CDR3 comprises 13 residues. The germline V and J ends were trimmed by 2 bases and 3 bases, with 6 bases remaining between them. CDR3 loop: CASSLLRTDTQYF. The CDR3 DNA is TGTGCCAGCAGCTTATTGAGGACAGATACGCAGTATTTT.

This clonotype was found many times. The rearrangement links TRBV7-8 to TRBJ2-1, with TRBD2 identical over 11 bases. From germline, CDR1 is SGHVS and CDR2 FQNEAQ. With 7 bases clipped from V and 4 bases from J, the junction kept 3 bases outside the gene matches. The CDR3 loop spans 14 amino acids. The CDR3 sequence is CASKGTSGYNEQFF. CDR3 DNA: TGTGCCAGCAAGGGGACTAGCGGTTACAATGAGCAGTTCTTC.

Remarks on this clonotype: One base away lies a much larger clone, so this may be a sequencing read error. The V gene is TRBV28, the J gene TRBJ2-7, with 8 positions matching TRBD1. There are 15 residues in the CDR3. Germline CDR1 is MDHEN and CDR2 is SYDVKM. CDR3 region: CASSSYRGSTYVQYF. The CDR3 DNA sequence: TGTGCCAGCAGTTCCTACAGGGGGTCCACCTACGTGCAGTACTTC.

The sample holds many counts of this clonotype. This chain joins TRBV5-1 and TRBJ2-3; 7 nucleotides agree with TRBD1. The CDR3 has 16 amino acids. Germline trimming cut 4 bases from V and 0 bases from J; bases unmatched to any gene: 8. Looked up from germline, CDR1 is SGHRS and CDR2 is YFSETQ. The CDR3 region is CASSRKEGQSTDTQYF. CDR3 sequence (DNA): TGCGCCAGCAGCCGTAAAGAGGGACAGAGCACAGATACGCAGTATTTT.

This clonotype has only a few counts. A much larger clone is a single base away; this may be a read error. The CDR3 sequence: CASSLRATSGRTYKQYF. CDR3 bases: TGTGCCAGCAGCTTACGGGCAACTAGCGGGAGAACCTACAAGCAGTACTTC. This chain joins TRBV11-3 and TRBJ2-7; TRBD2 matches 11 bases. The CDR3 is made up of 17 amino acids. Germline loops: CDR1 SGHNT, CDR2 YENEEA.

This clonotype was recorded a few times. This may stem from a read error, because a much larger clone lies one nucleotide away. The chain is built from TRBV29-1 and TRBJ2-1; unclear D gene. Trimming took off 4 bases at V and 3 bases at J, with 4 bases between the two ends. CDR3 length: 11 amino acids. Germline CDR1 reads SQVTM; CDR2 reads ANQGSEA. The CDR3 coding sequence is TGCAGCGTTGGGAACTACAATGAGCAGTTCTTC. Residues: CSVGNYNEQFF.

There are many counts of this clonotype. This rearrangement joins TRBV3-1 to TRBJ2-1; 10 positions agree with TRBD2. Germline assignment: CDR1 LGHDT and CDR2 YNNKEL (reference sequence). Trimming cost V 2 bases and J 7 bases; bases outside gene matches: 5. CDR3 length: 15 amino acids. The CDR3 sequence: CASSQLAGVYNEQFF. CDR3 nucleotides: TGTGCCAGCAGCCAACTAGCGGGAGTTTATAATGAGCAGTTCTTC.

As for this clonotype: A read error may explain this, as a much larger clone is one base away. The V call is TRBV9, the J call TRBJ2-3, with a weak D call TRBD2 (6 bases). The V end lost 3 bases, the J end lost 12 bases, and 11 bases lay between the germline ends. Germline loops: CDR1 SGDLS, CDR2 YYNGEE. The CDR3 is 11 residues long. CDR3 nucleotide sequence: TGTGCCAGCAGCGGGGGCGGGGCCCAGTATTTT. Protein product: CASSGGGAQYF.

This clonotype was detected ten times or more. The gene calls are TRBV7-9 and TRBJ2-1; 10 nucleotides agree with TRBD2. The CDR3 sequence is 15 residues long. V shed 3 bases and J 8 bases; nucleotides not matched to a gene: 7. Germline V gene sequence: CDR1 SEHNR, CDR2 FQNEAQ (reference sequence). In DNA form, the CDR3 reads TGTGCCAGCAGCTTCGCGGCTAGCGGGAGTCATGAGCAGTTCTTC. Protein: CASSFAASGSHEQFF.

For this clonotype: A much bigger clone sits one base away, suggesting this may be a read error. The V gene is TRBV19, the J gene TRBJ2-5; 9 nucleotides line up with TRBD1. CDR1 and CDR2 (germline): LNHDA, SQIVND (reference sequence). This CDR3 spans 16 amino acids. Here the CDR3 reads CASSTRSGTGKETLYF. The CDR3 DNA follows: TGTGCCAGTAGTACGAGATCCGGGACAGGGAAGGAGACCCTGTACTTC.

This clonotype has at least ten counts. V gene TRBV29-1 combines with J gene TRBJ2-3; 7 bases align to TRBD1. The V and J ends lost 6 bases and 3 bases, in that order; junction bases with no gene match: 9. The CDR3 totals 14 residues. The V gene's germline CDR1 is SQVTM and CDR2 ANQGSEA. This CDR3 reads CSVQDRAGTDTQYF. The CDR3 DNA reads as TGCAGCGTGCAAGACAGGGCAGGAACAGATACGCAGTATTTT.

The genes are TRBV29-1 and TRBJ2-1; D gene ambiguous. The CDR3 consists of 11 residues. Germline loops: CDR1 SQVTM, CDR2 ANQGSEA. Trimming cost V 7 bases and J 7 bases, with 11 bases left between them. The CDR3: CSANRPNEQFF. As DNA, the CDR3 is TGCAGCGCAAATAGACCGAATGAGCAGTTCTTC.

This clonotype was found many times. CDR3 residues: CSVGSGGGVETQYF. The CDR3 DNA reads TGCAGCGTTGGATCAGGGGGAGGCGTAGAGACCCAGTACTTC. The chain carries TRBV29-1 and TRBJ2-5; possible D gene TRBD1, 7 bases. This CDR3 contains 14 residues. Trimming pared 4 bases from V and 4 bases from J, leaving 16 bases between. Germline V gene sequence: CDR1 SQVTM, CDR2 ANQGSEA.

A note on this clonotype: A read error is likely here: a far larger clone is one base away. The chain carries TRBV7-2 and TRBJ2-1; 9 bases map to TRBD2. The germline V gene has CDR1 SGHTA and CDR2 FQGNSA. The CDR3 consists of 15 residues. V lost 4 bases and J lost 7; bases outside the gene matches: 8. This CDR3 reads CASSWREGLGNEQFF. CDR3 sequence (DNA): TGTGCCAGCAGCTGGCGGGAGGGCCTAGGTAATGAGCAGTTCTTC.

Regarding this clonotype: Because the CDR3 is missing its conserved closing phenylalanine or tryptophan, this is likely a read error. J is TRBJ1-5 and V is TRBV19; D perhaps matches TRBD1 (5 bases). The length of the CDR3 is 16 residues. The V gene lost 3 bases and the J gene lost 1 base, with 13 bases spanning the gap. Germline CDR1 and CDR2: LNHDA and SQIVND (reference sequence). Here the CDR3 DNA reads TGTGCCAGTAGTATCCCCACGGACATAAGCAATCAGCCCCAGCATTCT. Amino acid sequence: CASSIPTDISNQPQHS.

This clonotype is medium-sized within its sample. The rearrangement joins TRBV24-1 to TRBJ2-1; 10 bases match TRBD2. The V and J ends lost 5 bases and 3 bases, in that order; junction bases with no gene match: 3. Germline-derived CDR1 and CDR2 are KGHDR and SFDVKD. This CDR3 is built from 15 residues. CDR3 DNA: TGTGCCACCAGTGTAGCGGGGGGAGGCTACAATGAGCAGTTCTTC. Protein product: CATSVAGGGYNEQFF.

The chain couples TRBV29-1 to TRBJ2-1; tentatively, D is TRBD1 or TRBD2 (5 bases each). Germline V gives CDR1 SQVTM, CDR2 ANQGSEA. Trimming shortened V by 4 bases and J by 5 bases, and 24 bases separated the two germline ends. This CDR3 is built from 17 residues. The CDR3 DNA is TGCAGCGTTGGAGATCGGGGCGACAGCCGCCTAAACAATGAGCAGTTCTTC. It specifies CSVGDRGDSRLNNEQFF.

Notes on this clonotype: Because the CDR3 is missing its conserved closing phenylalanine or tryptophan, this is likely a read error. V gene TRBV6-2 or TRBV6-3 combines with J gene TRBJ2-1; D ambiguous. CDR3 size: 15 residues. Germline V gene lookup returns CDR1 MNHEY and CDR2 SVGEGT. CDR3 sequence reads: CASSYERRSSNEQFL. The CDR3 bases are TGTGCCAGCAGTTACGAGCGTCGCTCCTCCAATGAGCAGTTCCTC.

This clonotype was seen repeatedly, ten times or more. For the CDR3, the DNA is TGCAGTGCTAGAGACATCACTAAGAGCACAGATACGCAGTATTTT. Protein: CSARDITKSTDTQYF. The chain is built from TRBV20-1 and TRBJ2-3; D unresolved. Deletions cut 0 bases from V and 0 bases from J, with 10 bases between. Germline V gene data show CDR1 as DFQATT and CDR2 as SNEGSKA (reference sequence). CDR3 length: 15 residues.